One sample yielded the 29 T cell receptor beta chains listed below, sequenced in a study of shared clonotypes between healthy human individuals. Assay used: immunoSEQ multiplex PCR; TCRdb lists only in-frame clones, some missing. The table shows 2 million or so clones, with 90% to 95% occurring only once. The specimen was naive CD4+ T cells sorted from blood. Subset here: CD45RA+ positively selected. These receptors were collected from a man between 18 and 29 years old in good health.

To note about this clone: Different DNA sequences within this sample yield the same CDR3. The CDR3 loop is CASSPSTDTQYF. The DNA for the CDR3 is TGTGCCAGCAGCCCAAGTACAGATACGCAGTATTTT. The rearrangement joins TRBV11-2 to TRBJ2-3; the D is unclear. Trimming pared 5 bases from V and 3 bases from J, leaving 6 bases between. Germline V gives CDR1 SGHAT, CDR2 FQNNGV. This CDR3 is 12 amino acids long.

The chain has TRBV10-1 and TRBJ2-5, with D possibly called TRBD1 or TRBD2 (5 bases each). The CDR3 totals 14 residues. Looked up from germline, CDR1 is WNHNN and CDR2 is SYGVQD (reference sequence). V was cut by 10 bases and J by 7 bases, with 22 bases left in between. Here the CDR3 DNA reads TGCGCCACCTCGTCGGGCTCCCGTGGGGGGACCCAGTACTTC. Protein: CATSSGSRGGTQYF.

This chain uses TRBV28 with TRBJ2-3; D not resolved. The CDR3 contains 14 residues. V lost 6 bases, J lost 2 bases, and 12 bases lay in between. Germline V gene sequence: CDR1 MDHEN, CDR2 SYDVKM. This chain's CDR3 is CASSRMGTTDTQYF. Here the CDR3 DNA reads TGTGCCAGCAGCCGCATGGGAACCACAGATACGCAGTATTTT.

This clone was counted a single time. Other DNA sequences in this sample translate to the same CDR3. This chain joins TRBV30 and TRBJ1-1; D might be TRBD1 (5 bases). Trimming removed 2 bases from V and 2 bases from J, with 9 bases in between. The CDR3 loop spans 13 amino acids. The germline gives CDR1 GTSNPN, CDR2 SVGIG (reference sequence). CDR3 in amino acids: CAWSPGGNTEAFF. CDR3 nucleotides: TGTGCCTGGAGTCCCGGGGGAAACACTGAAGCTTTCTTT.

This clone has just one count. The chain is built from TRBV11-3 and TRBJ2-3, with D possibly being TRBD1 or TRBD2 (5 bases each). The CDR3 spans 16 residues. V was shortened by 3 bases and J by 3 bases, with 16 bases between the two germline ends. CDR1 and CDR2 (germline): SGHNT, YENEEA. This CDR3 is CASSLGVGYETDTQYF. CDR3 DNA sequence: TGTGCCAGCAGCTTGGGGGTAGGGTATGAAACAGATACGCAGTATTTT. Together with reference TRBV11-3 and TRBJ2-3, the CDR3 gives the full variable domain: EAGVVQSPRYKIIEKKQPVAFWCNPISGHNTLYWYLQNLGQGPELLIRYENEEAVDDSQLPKDRFSAERLKGVDSTLKIQPAELGDSAVYLCASSLGVGYETDTQYFGPGTRLTVL.

The J gene is TRBJ1-5, the V gene TRBV18, with 8 bases fitting TRBD1. Looked up from germline, CDR1 is KGHSH and CDR2 is LQKENI. V trimming: 4 bases; J trimming: 6 bases; junction bases outside the gene matches: 8. The CDR3 is 15 residues long. CDR3 protein: CASSRTGTGVQPQHF. The CDR3 DNA reads as TGTGCCAGCTCACGGACAGGGACGGGTGTTCAGCCCCAGCATTTT.

On this clone: Other DNA variants within this sample encode the same CDR3. The chain recombines TRBV28 with TRBJ1-1; D might be TRBD1 (5 bases). This CDR3 is built from 13 residues. CDR1 is MDHEN and CDR2 is SYDVKM in the germline V gene. V lost 4 bases and J lost 1, with 7 bases in between. CDR3 DNA sequence: TGTGCCAGCAGTTCTGGACAGAACACTGAAGCTTTCTTT. Translated, it gives CASSSGQNTEAFF.

The V and J genes are TRBV12-5 and TRBJ2-3; D not resolved. CDR1 is LGHNT and CDR2 is FRNRAP in the germline V gene. Trimming removed 1 base at V and 5 bases at J, with 13 bases between. There are 15 residues in the CDR3. The CDR3 reads CASGLANIMGDTQYF. Written as DNA, the CDR3 is TGTGCTAGTGGTTTGGCCAACATAATGGGAGATACGCAGTATTTT.

Of note for this clone: Its ends do not fully match the called genes, so a read error is possible. The chain combines TRBV7-9 with TRBJ2-7, with TRBD2 as a possible D gene (6 bases). The V gene's germline CDR1 is SEHNR and CDR2 FQNEAQ (reference sequence). There are 12 residues in the CDR3. CDR3 coding DNA: TGTGCCAGCAGCGTCCCCGGGACTCCTCGCAACTTC. Its protein is CASSVPGTPRNF.

The chain uses TRBV7-3 and TRBJ2-1, with D perhaps being TRBD1 or TRBD2 (6 bases each). The ends were cut back, 4 bases at V and 10 bases at J, with 14 bases in the middle. The CDR3 length is 13 residues. Germline CDR1 is SGHTA and CDR2 is FQGTGA. The CDR3 sequence: CASSYALGGEQFF. The CDR3 DNA reads TGTGCCAGCAGCTACGCTCTCGGGGGCGAGCAGTTCTTC.

This clone showed up just once. The chain employs TRBV5-1 and TRBJ1-2; weak D call: TRBD1 (5 bases). CDR1 is SGHRS and CDR2 is YFSETQ in the germline V gene. Trimming left V 4 bases short and J 6 bases short, with 10 bases between. The CDR3 is 12 amino acids. CDR3 DNA: TGCGCCAGCAGCGGCAGGGTCAATGGCTACACCTTC. It is translated as CASSGRVNGYTF. The whole variable domain, remainder taken from reference TRBV5-1 and TRBJ1-2, is KAGVTQTPRYLIKTRGQQVTLSCSPISGHRSVSWYQQTPGQGLQFLFEYFSETQRNKGNFPGRFSGRQFSNSRSEMNVSTLELGDSALYLCASSGRVNGYTFGSGTRLTVV.

Concerning this clone: Germline and junction disagree at one end, which may indicate a read error. J is TRBJ2-1 and V is TRBV7-7; D unresolved. Germline V gene data show CDR1 as SSHAT and CDR2 as FNYEAQ (reference sequence). The CDR3 is 13 residues long. DNA of the CDR3: TGTGCTAGCAGCCTCGGGTACGGCAATGAGCAGTTCTTC. It is translated as CASSLGYGNEQFF.

V gene TRBV19 combines with J gene TRBJ2-2, with D tentatively TRBD2 (5 bases). CDR3 length: 14 residues. Per the germline V gene, CDR1 is LNHDA and CDR2 is SQIVND (reference sequence). Between the trimmed V and J ends, which lost 7 bases and 5 bases, there was a span of 14 bases. Written as DNA, the CDR3 is TGTGCCAGTAAAGACGCGGGCAAGACCGGGGAGCTGTTTTTT. Translating gives CASKDAGKTGELFF.

The V gene is TRBV11-3, the J gene TRBJ2-1; unclear D gene. Germline values: CDR1 SGHNT, CDR2 YENEEA. The CDR3 has 13 residues. V was shortened by 2 bases and J by 0 bases, with 2 bases between the two germline ends. This chain's CDR3 is CASSLSSYNEQFF. CDR3 DNA: TGTGCCAGCAGCTTAAGCTCCTACAATGAGCAGTTCTTC.

This rearrangement joins TRBV5-1 to TRBJ2-5, with TRBD1 as a possible D gene (6 bases). The CDR3 is 15 residues long. Deletions cut 3 bases from V and 4 bases from J, with 16 bases between. Germline values: CDR1 SGHRS, CDR2 YFSETQ. DNA of the CDR3: TGCGCCAGCAGCTCTAATAGTGTAGGGGGAGAGACCCAGTACTTC. This codes for CASSSNSVGGETQYF.

The chain combines TRBV7-9 with TRBJ2-3; TRBD1 aligns across 8 bases. CDR3 length: 15 amino acids. J gave up 3 bases and V 2 bases, and 4 bases lay outside the gene matches. The germline gives CDR1 SEHNR, CDR2 FQNEAQ (reference sequence). For the CDR3, the DNA is TGTGCCAGCAGCTTAAGCAGGGGGCAAACAGATACGCAGTATTTT. It specifies CASSLSRGQTDTQYF.

The rearrangement links TRBV5-4 to TRBJ2-3; 8 bases map to TRBD2. Looked up from germline, CDR1 is SGHNT and CDR2 is YYREEE (reference sequence). J lost 4 bases, V lost 5 bases, and 9 bases had no gene match. This CDR3 is 15 amino acids long. The chain's CDR3 is CASSKGLVLADTQYF. CDR3 sequence (DNA): TGTGCCAGCAGTAAGGGACTAGTGTTAGCAGATACGCAGTATTTT.

This clone was observed a single time. The genes are TRBV19 and TRBJ1-2; 7 bases fit TRBD1. Per the germline V gene, CDR1 is LNHDA and CDR2 is SQIVND (reference sequence). With V trimmed by 5 bases and J by 8 bases, 11 bases remained unmatched. This CDR3 spans 14 amino acids. This chain's CDR3 is CASSPDRELRGYTF. The CDR3 DNA follows: TGTGCCAGTAGTCCCGACAGGGAACTCAGGGGCTACACCTTC.

This chain connects TRBV5-1 to TRBJ1-1; D remains unclear. Trimming pared 0 bases from V and 8 bases from J, leaving 20 bases between. Germline CDR1 SGHRS, CDR2 YFSETQ. The CDR3 totals 16 residues. The CDR3 sequence is CASSLGEPGYFGEAFF. The CDR3 region has the DNA TGCGCCAGCAGCTTGGGGGAGCCCGGATATTTTGGGGAAGCTTTCTTT.

The V and J genes are TRBV18 and TRBJ1-3, with 8 bases identical to TRBD1. Germline CDR1 and CDR2: KGHSH and LQKENI. The CDR3 runs to 17 residues. J lost 0 bases, V lost 0 bases, and 4 bases had no gene match. DNA for the CDR3: TGTGCCAGCTCACCACCGCAGGGGGCCAACTCTGGAAACACCATATATTTT. Its protein product is CASSPPQGANSGNTIYF.

This clone came up once. This rearrangement joins TRBV5-4 to TRBJ2-7; 12 bases line up with TRBD2. Germline loops: CDR1 SGHNT, CDR2 YYREEE (reference sequence). CDR3 size: 18 residues. V lost 4 bases, J lost 2 bases, and 13 bases stayed unmatched. The CDR3 DNA sequence: TGTGCCAGCAGCCCCGGACTAGCGGGAACCGGGATGGCCTACGAGCAGTACTTC. This encodes CASSPGLAGTGMAYEQYF.

The chain joins TRBV6-5 to TRBJ2-5; 15 nucleotides match TRBD2. With V trimmed by 4 bases and J by 5 bases, 5 bases remained unmatched. This CDR3 has 16 residues. Germline V gene sequence: CDR1 MNHEY, CDR2 SVGAGI. The CDR3 bases are TGTGCCAGCAGTTCGGGACTAGCGGGAGGACGGGAGACCCAGTACTTC. Protein: CASSSGLAGGRETQYF.

V usage is TRBV7-2 and J usage is TRBJ2-3, with 9 bases aligning to TRBD1. Unmatched junction bases numbered 8, after V lost 3 bases and J lost 7 bases. This CDR3 has 15 residues. Germline lookup yields CDR1 SGHTA and CDR2 FQGNSA. The CDR3 DNA is TGTGCCAGCAGCTTTCGGACAGGGGTTTTGAATACGCAGTATTTT. Its translation: CASSFRTGVLNTQYF.

The chain combines TRBV11-2 with TRBJ2-1; tentative D call: TRBD2 (6 bases). Trimming took 5 bases from V and 3 from J, leaving 20 bases between them. The CDR3 sequence is 17 residues long. The germline V gene encodes CDR1 SGHAT and CDR2 FQNNGV. In DNA form, the CDR3 reads TGTGCCAGCAGCCTACTACCACTAGCTTCTGGCTACAATGAGCAGTTCTTC. It is translated as CASSLLPLASGYNEQFF.

The rearrangement uses TRBV18 and TRBJ1-1, with D unclear. CDR1 and CDR2 (germline): KGHSH, LQKENI. With 3 bases removed from V and 1 base from J, the gap between germline ends came to 12 bases. This CDR3 is 15 amino acids long. Here the CDR3 reads CASSPLGVPNTEAFF. The CDR3 DNA follows: TGTGCCAGCTCACCCCTCGGGGTACCGAACACTGAAGCTTTCTTT.

Of note for this clone: This specimen includes other DNA sequences encoding the same CDR3. The chain joins TRBV5-1 to TRBJ1-1, with TRBD1 matching 10 bases. Losses at the gene ends were 4 bases for V and 4 bases for J; bases not matched to a gene: 4. The CDR3 is 14 residues long. Germline values: CDR1 SGHRS, CDR2 YFSETQ. CDR3: CASSLGQGGTEAFF. The DNA for the CDR3 is TGCGCCAGCAGCCTTGGACAGGGGGGCACTGAAGCTTTCTTT.

V gene TRBV6-6 combines with J gene TRBJ2-5; 11 bases match TRBD2. The CDR3 runs to 13 residues. The germline CDR1 and CDR2 sequences are MNHNY and SVGAGI (reference sequence). Germline trimming cut 8 bases from V and 5 bases from J; bases unmatched to any gene: 4. The CDR3 DNA sequence: TGTGCCAGCTTAGCGGGGGGGACGGAGACCCAGTACTTC. The encoded protein is CASLAGGTETQYF.

The chain employs TRBV5-1 and TRBJ2-1; the D call may be TRBD1 or TRBD2 (5 bases each). V lost 4 bases and J lost 4, with 12 bases in between. The CDR3 is made up of 14 amino acids. Looked up from germline, CDR1 is SGHRS and CDR2 is YFSETQ. The CDR3 here is CASSALGPYNEQFF. The CDR3 nucleotides are TGCGCCAGCAGCGCTTTGGGACCTTACAATGAGCAGTTCTTC.

The chain links TRBV2 to TRBJ2-3; 13 bases agree with TRBD2. With V trimmed by 6 bases and J by 5 bases, 2 bases remained unmatched. Germline assignment: CDR1 SNHLY and CDR2 FYNNEI. CDR3 length: 14 amino acids. The DNA of the CDR3 is TGTGCCAGCAGACGGACTAGCGGGAGAGATACGCAGTATTTT. It codes for CASRRTSGRDTQYF. The whole variable domain, filled in from reference TRBV2 and TRBJ2-3, reads EPEVTQTPSHQVTQMGQEVILRCVPISNHLYFYWYRQILGQKVEFLVSFYNNEISEKSEIFDDQFSVERPDGSNFTLKIRSTKLEDSAMYFCASRRTSGRDTQYFGPGTRLTVL.